The clone carrying this TCR beta chain appeared a few times. What it recognizes is unknown. These data are taken from a study of cytomegalovirus exposure and HLA in healthy donors. Overall study: Early released data comprised around 80 million unique TCRs from HLA-typed donors.

The PCR used 60 Vbeta and 13 Jbeta primers. Sequenced by immunoSEQ multiplex PCR; TCRdb stores in-frame clones only, minus some. The table records about 200,000 clones, more than 60% of them present only once. General study findings and limits: Association with HLA alleles at 0.05 false discovery rate was found for around 17,000 TCR beta sequences in a later analysis.

Trimming left V 5 bases short and J 7 bases short, with 14 bases between. This CDR3 spans 13 amino acids. Germline CDR1 and CDR2: GTSNPN and SVGIG (reference sequence). The TCR was taken from a woman in her 30s in good health and CMV-seropositive. Material for sequencing was PBMCs. J is TRBJ2-2 and V is TRBV30; no clear D gene. This chain's CDR3 is CAWAKSLVGELFF. CDR3 DNA: TGTGCCTGGGCCAAGAGTCTGGTCGGGGAGCTGTTTTTT.